The 29 T cell receptor beta chains below all came from one sample that was sequenced in a study of persistence of HIV-infected CD4 T cells. The libraries were made with immunoSEQ version 4 in survey mode. The protocol was immunoSEQ multiplex PCR, while the TCRdb copy is restricted to in-frame clones and leaves out a portion. The sample lists about 64,000 clones, 65% to 75% seen once, with more than 1.5% in the top ten. No antigen has been assigned to these receptors. The stimulus was an HIV-1 Gag 15-mer peptide pool, roughly 1 ug/peptide/mL. CD40L-negative CD69-negative CD45RO-high memory CD4+ T cells were sorted as populations depleted of antigen-responding cells. The material was CD4+ T cells sorted from PBMCs after approximately 20-hour stimulation, obtained from a patient who received antiretroviral therapy. The receptors were sampled from an adult man with HIV who was CMV-seropositive.

J is TRBJ1-1 and V is TRBV5-1; no clear D gene. V was trimmed by 3 bases and J by 1 base, leaving 13 bases between them. CDR1 SGHRS and CDR2 YFSETQ come from the germline V gene. The CDR3 contains 15 residues. The CDR3 region has the DNA TGCGCCAGCAGCTCGAACCCGACTGCGAACACTGAAGCTTTCTTT. This sequence encodes CASSSNPTANTEAFF. Supplemented by reference TRBV5-1 and TRBJ1-1, the full variable domain reads KAGVTQTPRYLIKTRGQQVTLSCSPISGHRSVSWYQQTPGQGLQFLFEYFSETQRNKGNFPGRFSGRQFSNSRSEMNVSTLELGDSALYLCASSSNPTANTEAFFGQGTRLTVV.

The chain recombines TRBV2 with TRBJ2-3, with 14 bases matching TRBD2. The CDR3 contains 18 residues. The germline CDR1 and CDR2 sequences are SNHLY and FYNNEI. The V gene end was trimmed by 6 bases and the J gene end by 0 bases; junction bases not matched to a gene: 8. The chain's CDR3 is CASSLTSGGGLSTDTQYF. DNA for the CDR3: TGTGCCAGCAGCCTGACTAGCGGGGGGGGACTTAGCACAGATACGCAGTATTTT. Together with reference TRBV2 and TRBJ2-3, the CDR3 gives the full variable domain: EPEVTQTPSHQVTQMGQEVILRCVPISNHLYFYWYRQILGQKVEFLVSFYNNEISEKSEIFDDQFSVERPDGSNFTLKIRSTKLEDSAMYFCASSLTSGGGLSTDTQYFGPGTRLTVL.

The chain recombines TRBV10-3 with TRBJ2-2; possibly TRBD1 for D (5 bases). This CDR3 is 14 amino acids long. V lost 2 bases and J 9 bases, leaving 13 bases between the germline ends. Germline CDR1 ENHRY, CDR2 SYGVKD. Written as DNA, the CDR3 is TGTGCCATCAGTGAGGGGGCCCGAGACCGGGAGCTGTTTTTT. This sequence encodes CAISEGARDRELFF.

This clone has a handful of counts. The chain carries TRBV2 and TRBJ1-1, with 7 bases matching TRBD1. CDR3 length: 14 amino acids. J was trimmed by 4 bases and V by 4 bases; bases with no gene match: 6. Germline CDR1 is SNHLY and CDR2 is FYNNEI. The CDR3 is CASSVYSGGTEAFF. The CDR3 bases are TGTGCCAGCAGTGTATACTCAGGGGGCACTGAAGCTTTCTTT.

Here the CDR3 DNA reads TGTGCCAGCGTTAATCCGGCACCTTCCACAGATACGCAGTATTTT. It codes for CASVNPAPSTDTQYF. The rearrangement links TRBV6-5 to TRBJ2-3; D is ambiguous. The germline V and J ends were trimmed by 8 bases and 2 bases, with 17 bases remaining between them. The CDR3 length is 15 residues. The germline gives CDR1 MNHEY, CDR2 SVGAGI.

The chain links TRBV6-4 to TRBJ1-1; tentatively, D is TRBD1 (5 bases). Germline lookup yields CDR1 MRHNA and CDR2 SNTAGT. This CDR3 has 16 amino acids. V dropped 6 bases and J dropped 1 base, with 18 bases sitting between them. The CDR3 bases are TGTGCCAGCAGAGAACGCGCGACAGCTCCGAACACTGAAGCTTTCTTT. This sequence encodes CASRERATAPNTEAFF.

This chain uses TRBV20-1 with TRBJ2-2, with D tentatively TRBD2 (7 bases). Germline CDR1 and CDR2: DFQATT and SNEGSKA (reference sequence). CDR3 length equals 13 residues. Between the trimmed V and J ends, which lost 3 bases and 5 bases, there was a span of 10 bases. The CDR3 loop is CSASRGGTGELFF. The CDR3 region has the DNA TGCAGTGCTAGTAGGGGGGGGACCGGGGAGCTGTTTTTT.

Comments on this clone: At one boundary the junction diverges from the germline segment, which might be a read error. The rearrangement links TRBV19 to TRBJ1-1; no firm D call. The CDR3 consists of 16 residues. Germline values: CDR1 LNHDA, CDR2 SQIVND (reference sequence). The CDR3 coding sequence is TGTGCCAGCAGTATCGGCCGAGGCGCGAGAGGTACTGACGCCTTCTTT. Its translation: CASSIGRGARGTDAFF.

This clone came up a few times. The chain employs TRBV7-8 and TRBJ1-5; 7 bases match TRBD1. The CDR3 runs 16 residues. Germline CDR1 and CDR2: SGHVS and FQNEAQ. The V segment lost 2 bases and the J segment 7 bases; nucleotides outside the gene matches: 11. The CDR3 nucleotides read TGTGCCAGCAGCTTATTTAGCGACAGGGAGGGACAGCCCCAGCATTTT. It translates to CASSLFSDREGQPQHF.

This chain uses TRBV6-1 with TRBJ1-1, with D unclear. Germline V gene data show CDR1 as MNHNS and CDR2 as SASEGT. V was shortened by 1 base and J by 6 bases, with 3 bases between the two germline ends. The CDR3 runs to 11 residues. The CDR3 sequence is CASSEVPEAFF. The CDR3 DNA is TGTGCCAGCAGTGAAGTCCCTGAAGCTTTCTTT.

This chain uses TRBV7-9 with TRBJ1-5; tentative D call: TRBD1 (5 bases). The V gene lost 1 base and the J gene lost 11 bases, with 12 bases spanning the gap. CDR1 and CDR2 (germline): SEHNR, FQNEAQ (reference sequence). The CDR3 spans 13 residues. The CDR3 loop is CASSLGGKGTQHF. In nucleotides, the CDR3 is TGTGCCAGCAGCTTAGGGGGGAAGGGGACCCAGCATTTT.

The chain carries TRBV4-1 and TRBJ1-5; the D is unclear. The CDR3 totals 19 residues. CDR1 is MGHRA and CDR2 is YSYEKL in the germline V gene. The germline V and J ends were trimmed by 0 bases and 4 bases, with 22 bases remaining between them. CDR3 DNA sequence: TGCGCCAGCAGCCAAGATGCGGGTCGTTCAAACTATTTTAATCAGCCCCAGCATTTT. Translated, it gives CASSQDAGRSNYFNQPQHF.

The chain recombines TRBV11-2 with TRBJ2-3, with D unclear. V gave up 2 bases and J gave up 6 bases, with 9 bases separating them. The CDR3 runs 13 residues. The V gene's germline CDR1 is SGHAT and CDR2 FQNNGV. CDR3 sequence: CASSLYQADTQYF. For the CDR3, the DNA is TGTGCCAGCAGCTTATACCAGGCGGATACGCAGTATTTT. The entire variable domain, with the rest obtained from reference TRBV11-2 and TRBJ2-3, is as follows: EAGVAQSPRYKIIEKRQSVAFWCNPISGHATLYWYQQILGQGPKLLIQFQNNGVVDDSQLPKDRFSAERLKGVDSTLKIQPAKLEDSAVYLCASSLYQADTQYFGPGTRLTVL.

The DNA of the CDR3 is TGCGCCAGCAGCTCCGGGACTAGCGGCTCCTACGAGCAGTACTTC. Its translation: CASSSGTSGSYEQYF. The chain uses TRBV5-1 and TRBJ2-7; 11 bases align to TRBD2. Germline V gives CDR1 SGHRS, CDR2 YFSETQ. V trimming: 3 bases; J trimming: 0 bases; junction bases outside the gene matches: 2. The CDR3 contains 15 residues. The full variable domain, rest sourced from reference TRBV5-1 and TRBJ2-7, is KAGVTQTPRYLIKTRGQQVTLSCSPISGHRSVSWYQQTPGQGLQFLFEYFSETQRNKGNFPGRFSGRQFSNSRSEMNVSTLELGDSALYLCASSSGTSGSYEQYFGPGTRLTVT.

The genes are TRBV13 and TRBJ2-7; D unresolved. Germline V lookup: CDR1 PRHDT, CDR2 FYEKMQ (reference sequence). The V end was cut by 5 bases, the J end by 5 bases, with 19 bases between. This CDR3 contains 15 residues. Here the CDR3 reads CASSTGPLSTHEQYF. The CDR3 region has the DNA TGTGCCAGCAGCACCGGGCCTCTGAGCACCCACGAGCAGTACTTC.

V is TRBV3-1 (or the pseudogene TRBV3-2) and J is TRBJ2-1; D gene ambiguous. Germline lookup yields CDR1 LGHDT and CDR2 YNNKEL (reference sequence). This CDR3 has 16 amino acids. V was pared by 1 base and J by 1 base, with 11 bases between. The CDR3 nucleotides read TGTGCCAGCAGCCAAGCCCCCGTTCCTTCCTACAATGAGCAGTTCTTC. As protein: CASSQAPVPSYNEQFF.

CDR3 region: CASSPSLGTNSNTQYF. The CDR3 nucleotides read TGTGCCAGCTCACCCAGCCTCGGGACAAACTCGAATACGCAGTATTTT. The chain recombines TRBV18 with TRBJ2-3; TRBD1 is a possible D gene (6 bases). Per germline, CDR1 KGHSH and CDR2 LQKENI. V was clipped by 3 bases and J by 7 bases, with 20 bases between them. The CDR3 is made up of 16 amino acids.

V usage is TRBV4-1 and J usage is TRBJ1-2; 7 nucleotides agree with TRBD1. The V segment lost 4 bases and the J segment 4 bases; nucleotides outside the gene matches: 9. Germline values: CDR1 MGHRA, CDR2 YSYEKL. CDR3 size: 15 residues. The CDR3 DNA reads TGCGCCAGCAGCCGCCCCGGGACAGAGATCTATGGCTACACCTTC. It yields the protein CASSRPGTEIYGYTF.

V and J are TRBV28 and TRBJ2-5; D possibly matches TRBD1 or TRBD2 (6 bases each). Trimming shortened V by 6 bases and J by 5 bases, and 16 bases separated the two germline ends. Germline CDR1 and CDR2: MDHEN and SYDVKM. CDR3 length: 14 amino acids. The CDR3: CASSDTRGGETQYF. The CDR3 nucleotides read TGTGCCAGCAGCGATACCAGGGGAGGCGAGACCCAGTACTTC.

V usage is TRBV15 and J usage is TRBJ1-2; 9 nucleotides line up with TRBD1. The CDR3 spans 13 residues. The J segment lost 8 bases and the V segment lost 5 bases, leaving 6 bases of the junction unmatched. The germline V gene encodes CDR1 LNHNV and CDR2 YYDKDF (reference sequence). The CDR3 region has the DNA TGTGCCACCAGCGGACAGGGGATGAGAGGCTACACCTTC. Protein product: CATSGQGMRGYTF.

With respect to this clone: The identical CDR3 is also encoded by other nucleotide sequences in the sample. The chain is built from TRBV3-1 (or the pseudogene TRBV3-2) and TRBJ1-1, with no clear D. The V end was cut by 1 base, the J end by 0 bases, with 6 bases between. The germline V gene encodes CDR1 LGHDT and CDR2 YNNKEL (reference sequence). CDR3 length equals 14 residues. Written as DNA, the CDR3 is TGTGCCAGCAGCCAAGGACGGCTGAACACTGAAGCTTTCTTT. It translates to CASSQGRLNTEAFF.

The chain employs TRBV7-2 and TRBJ1-5, with D perhaps matching TRBD1 (6 bases). Germline assignment: CDR1 SGHTA and CDR2 FQGNSA. CDR3 length: 17 residues. V was clipped by 2 bases and J by 3 bases, with 17 bases between them. CDR3 amino acids: CASSLLGGGGFNQPQHF. The CDR3 nucleotides read TGTGCCAGCAGCTTATTGGGGGGCGGGGGATTCAATCAGCCCCAGCATTTT. The variable domain in full, with the rest retrieved from reference TRBV7-2 and TRBJ1-5, is GAGVSQSPSNKVTEKGKDVELRCDPISGHTALYWYRQSLGQGLEFLIYFQGNSAPDKSGLPSDRFSAERTGGSVSTLTIQRTQQEDSAVYLCASSLLGGGGFNQPQHFGDGTRLSIL.

The chain is built from TRBV13 and TRBJ1-3; 8 bases match TRBD1. Germline V gene data show CDR1 as PRHDT and CDR2 as FYEKMQ (reference sequence). CDR3 length: 15 residues. The V and J ends lost 5 bases and 4 bases, in that order; junction bases with no gene match: 7. This CDR3 is CASSPDRVGGNTIYF. CDR3 coding DNA: TGTGCCAGCAGCCCGGACAGGGTGGGAGGAAACACCATATATTTT.

This chain uses TRBV6-1 with TRBJ1-2; D is ambiguous. V was trimmed by 1 base and J by 8 bases, leaving 11 bases between them. CDR1 is MNHNS and CDR2 is SASEGT in the germline V gene. The CDR3 consists of 13 residues. CDR3 loop: CASSEVTFVGYTF. Here the CDR3 DNA reads TGTGCCAGCAGTGAAGTGACCTTCGTAGGCTACACCTTC.

The gene calls are TRBV7-9 and TRBJ2-3, with 7 bases that match TRBD2. Germline V CDR1 and CDR2: SEHNR, FQNEAQ (reference sequence). J was trimmed by 9 bases and V by 4 bases; bases with no gene match: 4. The CDR3 has 12 amino acids. CDR3 sequence reads: CASSSSGGTQYF. For the CDR3, the DNA is TGTGCCAGCAGCTCCTCGGGGGGAACGCAGTATTTT.

This clone is a singleton in its sample. This rearrangement joins TRBV24-1 to TRBJ1-2; 7 bases line up with TRBD1. This CDR3 has 14 residues. J lost 5 bases, V lost 0 bases, and 2 bases had no gene match. CDR1 is KGHDR, CDR2 SFDVKD, per germline. The DNA of the CDR3 is TGTGCCACCAGTGATTTGAACAGGGGATATGGCTACACCTTC. It encodes CATSDLNRGYGYTF.

The chain is built from TRBV24-1 and TRBJ2-3, with TRBD1 identical over 9 bases. Per the germline V gene, CDR1 is KGHDR and CDR2 is SFDVKD. The V and J ends lost 4 bases and 2 bases, in that order; junction bases with no gene match: 9. This CDR3 has 17 residues. The CDR3 DNA is TGTGCCACCAGTGACCGGACAGGGGACTATTTCACAGATACGCAGTATTTT. Its protein product is CATSDRTGDYFTDTQYF.

This clone was seen a handful of times. CDR3 amino acids: CASSERGRGKGQPQHF. CDR3 DNA: TGTGCCAGCAGTGAACGGGGCAGGGGGAAGGGACAGCCCCAGCATTTT. The chain joins TRBV6-1 to TRBJ1-5; 7 positions agree with TRBD1. Germline CDR1 MNHNS, CDR2 SASEGT. The ends lost 2 bases at V and 7 bases at J; junction bases unmatched: 11. The CDR3 contains 16 residues.

The chain joins TRBV7-9 to TRBJ2-3; the match to TRBD1 covers 7 bases. This CDR3 is built from 15 residues. The germline CDR1 and CDR2 sequences are SEHNR and FQNEAQ (reference sequence). After removal of 1 base from V and 3 bases from J, the junction contained 4 bases not matched to a gene. CDR3 residues: CASSLDGTVTDTQYF. The CDR3 region has the DNA TGTGCCAGCAGCTTAGACGGGACAGTAACAGATACGCAGTATTTT.